The 16 T cell receptor beta chains reported below all come from one sample, sequenced in a study of blood T cell repertoires in COVID-19. Clones were sequenced by immunoSEQ multiplex PCR, and TCRdb holds only the in-frame ones, with some missing. The data contain a few hundred thousand clones, about 87% of them singletons. The sequenced sample consisted of peripheral blood. These receptors were taken from a woman under 40 with COVID-19, enrolled during active disease.

CDR3 nucleotide sequence: TGTGCCAGCAGTTTATTCCTCACTAGCGGGACTACGAATGAGCAGTTCTTC. This encodes CASSLFLTSGTTNEQFF. The chain recombines TRBV27 with TRBJ2-1; 10 bases are a match to TRBD2. The V gene's germline CDR1 is MNHEY and CDR2 SMNVEV (reference sequence). The CDR3 contains 17 residues. V lost 1 base to trimming and J lost 7 bases; unmatched junction nucleotides: 10.

The chain links TRBV11-2 to TRBJ1-2; TRBD1 is a possible D gene (5 bases). CDR3 length: 13 amino acids. Trimming shortened V by 5 bases and J by 6 bases, and 13 bases separated the two germline ends. The germline V gene encodes CDR1 SGHAT and CDR2 FQNNGV. This CDR3 reads CASSGGSANGYTF. The CDR3 DNA is TGTGCCAGCAGCGGGGGGAGTGCCAATGGCTACACCTTC.

The V gene is TRBV30, the J gene TRBJ2-5; D is perhaps TRBD1 (5 bases). Germline V gene data show CDR1 as GTSNPN and CDR2 as SVGIG (reference sequence). The CDR3 covers 11 residues. The ends were cut back, 5 bases at V and 5 bases at J, with 9 bases in the middle. The DNA of the CDR3 is TGTGCCTGGGACGCAGGGGAGACCCAGTACTTC. It specifies CAWDAGETQYF.

The chain employs TRBV9 and TRBJ2-3, with D perhaps TRBD2 (6 bases). V lost 4 bases, J lost 5 bases, and 8 bases lay in between. Looked up from germline, CDR1 is SGDLS and CDR2 is YYNGEE. The CDR3 runs 12 residues. The CDR3 DNA follows: TGTGCCAGCAGCCGGAGGGGAGATACGCAGTATTTT. It translates to CASSRRGDTQYF.

The chain employs TRBV7-9 and TRBJ2-3, with 8 bases identical to TRBD1. CDR1 and CDR2 from the germline V gene are SEHNR and FQNEAQ (reference sequence). The V gene end was trimmed by 5 bases and the J gene end by 6 bases; junction bases not matched to a gene: 10. CDR3 length: 15 amino acids. The CDR3 protein is CASSPWTGRQDTQYF. The CDR3 DNA sequence: TGTGCCAGCAGCCCCTGGACAGGGAGGCAGGATACGCAGTATTTT. The full variable domain, completed using reference TRBV7-9 and TRBJ2-3, is DTGVSQNPRHKITKRGQNVTFRCDPISEHNRLYWYRQTLGQGPEFLTYFQNEAQLEKSRLLSDRFSAERPKGSFSTLEIQRTEQGDSAMYLCASSPWTGRQDTQYFGPGTRLTVL.

This chain uses TRBV11-2 with TRBJ2-2; D possibly corresponds to TRBD2 (5 bases). Trimming stripped 2 bases from V and 4 bases from J, with 20 bases between. CDR1 and CDR2 from the germline V gene are SGHAT and FQNNGV. This CDR3 has 18 residues. The CDR3 nucleotides are TGTGCCAGCAGCTTACCCCTGAGGGAAGGGCCCTCCACCGGGGAGCTGTTTTTT. This gives the protein CASSLPLREGPSTGELFF.

This clone came up once. The genes are TRBV28 and TRBJ2-1; 9 positions agree with TRBD1. The V segment lost 5 bases and the J segment 2 bases; nucleotides outside the gene matches: 7. The CDR3 length is 16 residues. Germline V gene data show CDR1 as MDHEN and CDR2 as SYDVKM. The CDR3 nucleotides read TGTGCCAGCAGTCATCGGACAGGGGAAACCTACAATGAGCAGTTCTTC. Translation: CASSHRTGETYNEQFF.

This chain joins TRBV4-1 and TRBJ2-1, with TRBD1 matching over 7 bases. From germline, CDR1 is MGHRA and CDR2 YSYEKL. This CDR3 is built from 14 residues. The V segment lost 1 base and the J segment 5 bases; nucleotides outside the gene matches: 2. CDR3 in DNA: TGCGCCAGCAGCCAAGCCGGGACAGACAATGAGCAGTTCTTC. Residues: CASSQAGTDNEQFF.

The V gene is TRBV19, the J gene TRBJ2-7, with 7 bases fitting TRBD1. The CDR3 contains 15 residues. Germline V gene lookup returns CDR1 LNHDA and CDR2 SQIVND (reference sequence). V lost 6 bases and J lost 4; bases outside the gene matches: 12. DNA of the CDR3: TGTGCCAGTAGCCTATCCGGGACAGTGGGATACGAGCAGTACTTC. Protein sequence: CASSLSGTVGYEQYF.

This clone showed up just once. The CDR3, as DNA: TGTGCCAGCAGCCGCCCCCGGACAGGACCCAATGAGCAGTTCTTC. This encodes CASSRPRTGPNEQFF. This rearrangement joins TRBV7-9 to TRBJ2-1; TRBD1 agrees at 7 bases. This CDR3 region has 15 residues. Germline V lookup: CDR1 SEHNR, CDR2 FQNEAQ (reference sequence). Trimming cost V 5 bases and J 6 bases; bases outside gene matches: 10.

The V gene is TRBV13, the J gene TRBJ2-1; TRBD2 aligns across 11 bases. Trimming took 5 bases from V and 0 from J; bases not matched to a gene: 9. Germline loops: CDR1 PRHDT, CDR2 FYEKMQ (reference sequence). This CDR3 has 18 residues. The CDR3 coding sequence is TGTGCCAGCAGCCCGCCGGGACTAGCGGCAAGCTCCTACAATGAGCAGTTCTTC. Amino acid sequence: CASSPPGLAASSYNEQFF. Full variable domain (rest looked up from reference TRBV13 and TRBJ2-1): AAGVIQSPRHLIKEKRETATLKCYPIPRHDTVYWYQQGPGQDPQFLISFYEKMQSDKGSIPDRFSAQQFSDYHSELNMSSLELGDSALYFCASSPPGLAASSYNEQFFGPGTRLTVL.

This chain joins TRBV18 and TRBJ1-6; TRBD1 matches at 10 bases. The germline V gene has CDR1 KGHSH and CDR2 LQKENI. This CDR3 is 16 amino acids long. Trimming cost V 5 bases and J 5 bases; bases outside gene matches: 6. The CDR3 DNA sequence: TGTGCCAGCTCAGTCACCGGGACAGGGGATAATTCACCCCTCCACTTT. It is translated as CASSVTGTGDNSPLHF.

The V gene is TRBV11-3, the J gene TRBJ1-3, with a tentative D call TRBD1 (6 bases). The CDR3 runs to 15 residues. V lost 5 bases and J 4 bases, leaving 15 bases between the germline ends. Per germline, CDR1 SGHNT and CDR2 YENEEA. CDR3 nucleotide sequence: TGTGCCAGCAGCCTCGCCAGGGGCACCGGAAACACCATATATTTT. Amino acid sequence: CASSLARGTGNTIYF.

CDR3 sequence: CASSQDRGGEQYV. The DNA for the CDR3 is TGTGCCAGCAGCCAAGATCGGGGAGGCGAGCAGTACGTC. This rearrangement joins TRBV3-1 (or the pseudogene TRBV3-2) to TRBJ2-7; D may be TRBD2 (6 bases). Germline V gene lookup returns CDR1 LGHDT and CDR2 YNNKEL (reference sequence). The CDR3 is 13 amino acids. V shed 0 bases and J shed 6 bases, with 9 bases lying between them.

The chain is built from TRBV11-3 and TRBJ1-2; 7 bases are shared with TRBD1. The J segment lost 4 bases and the V segment lost 5 bases, leaving 10 bases of the junction unmatched. The CDR3 length is 15 residues. CDR1 is SGHNT, CDR2 YENEEA, per germline. DNA for the CDR3: TGTGCCAGCAGCCCCGCGGAGGGGGCAACCTATGGCTACACCTTC. This codes for CASSPAEGATYGYTF.

This sequence joins TRBV19 and TRBJ2-7; 7 bases fit TRBD1. With V trimmed by 4 bases and J by 2 bases, 5 bases remained unmatched. Per germline, CDR1 LNHDA and CDR2 SQIVND (reference sequence). This CDR3 spans 14 amino acids. CDR3 in amino acids: CASSRLDRAYEQYF. CDR3 DNA sequence: TGTGCCAGTAGTAGGTTAGACAGGGCCTACGAGCAGTACTTC. Drawing the rest from reference TRBV19 and TRBJ2-7, the complete variable domain is DGGITQSPKYLFRKEGQNVTLSCEQNLNHDAMYWYRQDPGQGLRLIYYSQIVNDFQKGDIAEGYSVSREKKESFPLTVTSAQKNPTAFYLCASSRLDRAYEQYFGPGTRLTVT.